These T cell receptor beta chains were read from a single sample in a study of shared clonotypes between healthy human individuals. Only in-frame clones appear in the TCRdb table, and some are missing; sequencing was by immunoSEQ multiplex PCR. The repertoire holds around 2,000,000 clones, with over 85% as singletons. Sequencing was performed on naive CD4+ T cells sorted from blood. The receptors were sampled from a man in his late teens or twenties in good health. CDR3s include the opening cysteine and the closing phenylalanine or tryptophan. A D gene is named only where the DNA matches it firmly. Expanded clones get a size class; other rows say once, few or many, or leave the size out.

v_gene,len,abundance,j_gene,d_gene,CDR3nt,CDR3aa
TRBV5-1,14,.,TRBJ2-2,.,TGCGCCAGCAGCTTGGTACTAGATAGCGGGGAGCTGTTTTTT,CASSLVLDSGELFF
TRBV18,17,.,TRBJ2-3,.,TGTGCCAGCTCACCCTTTCACACCGGAGGGAGCACAGATACGCAGTATTTT,CASSPFHTGGSTDTQYF
TRBV7-9,13,.,TRBJ1-1,.,TGTGCCAGCAGCTTAGAGGCCGACACTGAAGCTTTCTTT,CASSLEADTEAFF
TRBV9,15,.,TRBJ2-2,.,TGTGCCAGCAGCGTAGTCAATTCCAACACCGGGGAGCTGTTTTTT,CASSVVNSNTGELFF
TRBV19,16,.,TRBJ2-3,TRBD1,TGTGCCAGTAGTAGGTACCGGGACAGTCTCACAGATACGCAGTATTTT,CASSRYRDSLTDTQYF
TRBV7-8,14,.,TRBJ2-4,.,TGTGCCAGCAGCGGGGACATCGAGGGGAACATTCAGTACTTC,CASSGDIEGNIQYF
TRBV5-1,12,.,TRBJ2-7,.,TGCGCCAGCATTTCGCCCCTAGGTGAGCAGTACTTC,CASISPLGEQYF
TRBV10-3,13,.,TRBJ2-5,.,TGTGCCATCAGTGAGGACGTGAAAGAGACCCAGTACTTC,CAISEDVKETQYF
TRBV18,13,.,TRBJ1-1,.,TGTGCCAGCTCACCACTCGGGATAACTGAAGCTTTCTTT,CASSPLGITEAFF
TRBV5-1,15,once,TRBJ2-1,.,TGCGCCAGCAGCTTGGCTCCAAGCTCCTACAATGAGCAGTTCTTC,CASSLAPSSYNEQFF
TRBV27,11,.,TRBJ2-1,.,TGTGCCAGCAGTTTAAGGAATGAGCAGTTCTTC,CASSLRNEQFF
TRBV6-5,11,.,TRBJ2-1,.,TGTGCCAGCAGTCAAGGACTAGAGCAGTTCTTC,CASSQGLEQFF
TRBV18,14,.,TRBJ1-2,TRBD1,TGTGCCAGCTCACCTAAAGACAGGGATGGTGGCTACACCTTC,CASSPKDRDGGYTF
TRBV18,15,.,TRBJ1-1,.,TGTGCCAGCTCCCCTCCAGGACAGCAGGTCACTGAAGCTTTCTTT,CASSPPGQQVTEAFF
TRBV6-1,16,.,TRBJ2-3,TRBD1,TGTGCCAGCAGTGACCCCCGACAGGGAAGGGACGATACGCAGTATTTT,CASSDPRQGRDDTQYF
TRBV25-1,15,.,TRBJ2-7,.,TGTGCCAGCAGTGATGAAGTTCTTTCCTCCTACGAGCAGTACTTC,CASSDEVLSSYEQYF
TRBV9,17,.,TRBJ2-3,.,TGTGCCAGCAGCCCAGCGGCGGCCAGGAGGGGGACAGATACGCAGTATTTT,CASSPAAARRGTDTQYF
TRBV18,17,.,TRBJ2-7,.,TGTGCCAGCTCACCACCTAGAGGACAGAGGGCATCCTACGAGCAGTACTTC,CASSPPRGQRASYEQYF
TRBV7-2,13,.,TRBJ1-6,.,TGTGCCAGCAGCTTTAGATCTGACTCACCCCTCCACTTT,CASSFRSDSPLHF
TRBV28,17,.,TRBJ2-1,.,TGTGCCAGCAGTTTCCGTACTACCGGGACTCCGACCGATGAGCAGTTCTTC,CASSFRTTGTPTDEQFF
TRBV6-1,14,.,TRBJ1-1,.,TGTGCCAGCAGTGAACAGGGGCCCCCCACTGAAGCTTTCTTT,CASSEQGPPTEAFF
TRBV2,13,.,TRBJ1-2,TRBD1,TGTGCCAGCAGCCGGGACAGCAACTATGGCTACACCTTC,CASSRDSNYGYTF
TRBV6-1,14,.,TRBJ2-1,TRBD2,TGTGCCAGCAGTGAGGAGCGGGAGGTCGGTGAGCAGTTCTTC,CASSEEREVGEQFF
TRBV15,14,.,TRBJ2-7,.,TGTGCCACCAGCAGGGGCGGGGTTCGCTACGAGCAGTACTTC,CATSRGGVRYEQYF
TRBV11-3,15,.,TRBJ2-2,.,TGTGCCAGCAGCTTAGGGCAGGGGATGTCCGGGGAGCTGTTTTTT,CASSLGQGMSGELFF
TRBV6-6,13,.,TRBJ2-2,.,TGTGCCAGCCAAAGAGGGAACACCGGGGAGCTGTTTTTT,CASQRGNTGELFF
TRBV6-1,13,.,TRBJ2-7,.,TGTGCCAGCAGTGAACAGGGAATGGGGGAGCAGTACTTC,CASSEQGMGEQYF
TRBV6-6,16,.,TRBJ2-7,TRBD2,TGTGCCAGCAGTTACTCATGGGGGACTAGCGGAGGCGAGCAGTACTTC,CASSYSWGTSGGEQYF
TRBV7-2,14,.,TRBJ1-5,.,TGTGCCAGCAGCTTAAGCAATAGCAATCAGCCCCAGCATTTT,CASSLSNSNQPQHF
TRBV30,11,once,TRBJ2-3,.,TGTGCCTGGAGTTCGGGGGATACGCAGTATTTT,CAWSSGDTQYF
TRBV19,16,.,TRBJ2-2,TRBD1,TGTGCCAGTAGTGAGCGGACAGGGGGCTACACCGGGGAGCTGTTTTTT,CASSERTGGYTGELFF
TRBV6-5,12,.,TRBJ2-5,TRBD2,TGTGCCACCGGGAGGGGTAGGGAGACCCAGTACTTC,CATGRGRETQYF
TRBV2,12,once,TRBJ2-3,.,TGTGCCAGCAGCCTTGGCACAGATACGCAGTATTTT,CASSLGTDTQYF
TRBV2,14,.,TRBJ1-6,TRBD1,TGTGCCAGCAGGTTGACAGGGTCGGACTCACCCCTCCACTTT,CASRLTGSDSPLHF